Presented here are 31 T cell receptor beta chains from one specimen sequenced in a study of monozygotic twins with inflammatory bowel disease. After re-calling the 5' RACE reads, TCRdb lists one entry per CDR3 protein, DNA absent. The repertoire shows approximately 340,000 distinct CDR3 sequences; the top ten hold 2% to 2.5%. The sequencing sample was made of blood. These receptors originate from a human donor with ulcerative colitis or Crohn's disease, or a healthy co-twin of an affected twin (not recorded which).

The chain uses TRBV6-2 or TRBV6-3 and TRBJ1-5; TCRdb lists TRBD1, though no DNA is available to test this call. Germline V lookup: CDR1 MNHEY, CDR2 SVGEGT. This CDR3 has 16 amino acids. The CDR3 reads CASTDRDRRSNQPQHF.

This CDR3 reads CASSLTGGSSGNTIYF. The chain uses TRBV6-1 and TRBJ1-3; lacking DNA, the TRBD1 call made by TCRdb goes unchecked. This CDR3 spans 16 amino acids. Germline CDR1 is MNHNS and CDR2 is SASEGT.

The J gene is TRBJ2-3, the V gene TRBV9; TCRdb names TRBD2, which stays unverified in the absence of DNA. CDR1 SGDLS and CDR2 YYNGEE come from the germline V gene. The CDR3 is made up of 18 amino acids. This CDR3 reads CASSVELAGGILADTQYF.

This chain connects TRBV7-2 to TRBJ2-6. Germline CDR1 SGHTA, CDR2 FQGNSA. This CDR3 spans 16 amino acids. The CDR3 sequence: CASSLRGTSGANVLTF.

CDR3 sequence: CASSDSDGYNEQFF. The chain joins TRBV6-4 to TRBJ2-1. This CDR3 contains 14 residues. Germline V gene sequence: CDR1 MRHNA, CDR2 SNTAGT.

This rearrangement joins TRBV12-3 or TRBV12-4 to TRBJ2-1; TCRdb's assignment of TRBD2 cannot be checked, as there is no DNA. The CDR3 sequence is 17 residues long. The CDR3 loop reads CASSLAAGTSSYNEQFF.

This chain links TRBV7-2 with TRBJ2-5. CDR1 SGHTA and CDR2 FQGNSA come from the germline V gene. The CDR3 sequence is 14 residues long. Here the CDR3 reads CASSLERNGETQYF.

CDR3 protein: CASEGLADSYEQYF. V is TRBV10-2 and J is TRBJ2-7; TCRdb picks TRBD2, but there is no DNA to check that call. CDR3 size: 14 residues. Germline loops: CDR1 WSHSY, CDR2 SAAADI.

This rearrangement joins TRBV27 to TRBJ2-1; TCRdb's D call of TRBD1 is untestable without DNA. This CDR3 is built from 20 residues. Germline CDR1 is MNHEY and CDR2 is SMNVEV (reference sequence). The CDR3 spells CASSSFIQPHEGTQHDEQFF.

This sequence joins TRBV11-3 and TRBJ2-3; as DNA is missing, the TRBD1 call by TCRdb cannot be tested. Germline V CDR1 and CDR2: SGHNT, YENEEA. This CDR3 comprises 15 residues. The CDR3 region is CASSRGTSQEDTQYF.

The chain employs TRBV5-4 and TRBJ2-1. This CDR3 is built from 14 residues. Germline lookup yields CDR1 SGHNT and CDR2 YYREEE (reference sequence). The CDR3 sequence is CAGQQKSMANEQFF. Full variable domain (missing parts from reference TRBV5-4 and TRBJ2-1): ETGVTQSPTHLIKTRGQQVTLRCSSQSGHNTVSWYQQALGQGPQFIFQYYREEENGRGNFPPRFSGLQFPNYSSELNVNALELDDSALYLCAGQQKSMANEQFFGPGTRLTVL.

V usage is TRBV19 and J usage is TRBJ1-5; lacking DNA, the TRBD1 call made by TCRdb goes unchecked. This CDR3 comprises 17 residues. Germline assignment: CDR1 LNHDA and CDR2 SQIVND (reference sequence). CDR3 sequence reads: CASSRDSADSSNQPQHF.

V and J are TRBV18 and TRBJ1-2; the TCRdb D gene call, TRBD1, has no DNA to confirm it. Germline assignment: CDR1 KGHSH and CDR2 LQKENI. The CDR3 length is 15 residues. CDR3 amino acids: CASSPYPDSIYGYTF.

CDR3 region: CASSRWGNMNTEAFF. J is TRBJ1-1 and V is TRBV14. The V gene's germline CDR1 is SGHDN and CDR2 FVKESK. CDR3 length equals 15 residues.

J is TRBJ1-2 and V is TRBV27. The CDR3 runs to 15 residues. Germline V gene data show CDR1 as MNHEY and CDR2 as SMNVEV (reference sequence). The CDR3 sequence: CASSLKDGGNYGYTF.

The rearrangement links TRBV4-1 to TRBJ1-5; the D call of TRBD1 rests on TCRdb alone, since no DNA is present to check it. The CDR3 is 15 residues long. From germline, CDR1 is MGHRA and CDR2 YSYEKL. The CDR3 sequence: CASSQGTVENQPQHF.

V gene TRBV19 combines with J gene TRBJ2-1; TCRdb returns TRBD1, unconfirmable since there is no DNA. This CDR3 is built from 13 residues. Germline CDR1 is LNHDA and CDR2 is SQIVND (reference sequence). The CDR3 is CASRGQSYNEQFF.

The J gene is TRBJ1-4, the V gene TRBV3-1; the D gene TCRdb calls, TRBD1, cannot be checked with no DNA. The germline V gene has CDR1 LGHDT and CDR2 YNNKEL (reference sequence). The CDR3 is 17 residues long. Here the CDR3 reads CASSQNPRPGQGEKLFF.

CDR3: CASSLSLEGAEELFF. The chain carries TRBV5-1 and TRBJ2-2; TCRdb selects TRBD1, and the lack of DNA leaves this call unchecked. Germline CDR1 is SGHRS and CDR2 is YFSETQ. This CDR3 is 15 amino acids long. The entire variable domain, with the rest obtained from reference TRBV5-1 and TRBJ2-2, is as follows: KAGVTQTPRYLIKTRGQQVTLSCSPISGHRSVSWYQQTPGQGLQFLFEYFSETQRNKGNFPGRFSGRQFSNSRSEMNVSTLELGDSALYLCASSLSLEGAEELFFGEGSRLTVL.

The chain carries TRBV10-3 and TRBJ2-3. The CDR3 loop spans 14 amino acids. CDR1 ENHRY and CDR2 SYGVKD come from the germline V gene. This chain's CDR3 is CAISESGVSDTQYF.

V and J are TRBV4-3 and TRBJ2-2; TCRdb's D call, TRBD2, is unchecked because there is no DNA. The CDR3 spans 17 residues. Germline loops: CDR1 LGHNA, CDR2 YSLEER. This CDR3 reads CASSQGLAGGLTGELFF.

The CDR3 protein is CASSLWTGGTEAFF. The chain has TRBV7-2 and TRBJ1-1; with no DNA, the TCRdb D assignment of TRBD1 cannot be verified. The CDR3 contains 14 residues. The V gene's germline CDR1 is SGHTA and CDR2 FQGNSA. Full variable domain (missing parts from reference TRBV7-2 and TRBJ1-1): GAGVSQSPSNKVTEKGKDVELRCDPISGHTALYWYRQSLGQGLEFLIYFQGNSAPDKSGLPSDRFSAERTGGSVSTLTIQRTQQEDSAVYLCASSLWTGGTEAFFGQGTRLTVV.

The chain couples TRBV20-1 to TRBJ1-3; the TCRdb D gene call, TRBD1, has no DNA to confirm it. The CDR3 totals 15 residues. Germline V gene data show CDR1 as DFQATT and CDR2 as SNEGSKA (reference sequence). CDR3 protein: CSARIRGGSGNTIYF.

CDR3 loop: CASSFGGPYVQYF. The gene calls are TRBV12-3 or TRBV12-4 and TRBJ2-7; with no DNA, the TCRdb D assignment of TRBD1 cannot be verified. CDR3 length: 13 residues.

V and J are TRBV3-1 and TRBJ2-7; the D call of TRBD2 rests on TCRdb alone, since no DNA is present to check it. From germline, CDR1 is LGHDT and CDR2 YNNKEL (reference sequence). The CDR3 consists of 16 residues. The CDR3 loop reads CASSSPGSTHSYEQYF.

This chain joins TRBV4-1 and TRBJ1-5; the TCRdb call, TRBD1, lacks DNA for checking. Germline CDR1 reads MGHRA; CDR2 reads YSYEKL. The length of the CDR3 is 15 residues. CDR3 amino acids: CASSHGRAVDQPQHF.

This chain uses TRBV5-1 with TRBJ2-1; TCRdb designates TRBD2, a call that cannot be tested without DNA. Germline V gives CDR1 SGHRS, CDR2 YFSETQ. This CDR3 is 19 amino acids long. CDR3 sequence reads: CASRGDIFYSGSTYNEQFF. Full variable domain (remainder filled in from reference TRBV5-1 and TRBJ2-1): KAGVTQTPRYLIKTRGQQVTLSCSPISGHRSVSWYQQTPGQGLQFLFEYFSETQRNKGNFPGRFSGRQFSNSRSEMNVSTLELGDSALYLCASRGDIFYSGSTYNEQFFGPGTRLTVL.

CDR3 in amino acids: CASSDYSGRVYWGEQFF. J is TRBJ2-1 and V is TRBV6-1; with no DNA, the TCRdb D assignment of TRBD1 cannot be verified. Germline CDR1 reads MNHNS; CDR2 reads SASEGT. The CDR3 has 17 residues.

The genes are TRBV12-3 or TRBV12-4 and TRBJ1-1; absent DNA, TCRdb's TRBD1 call cannot be checked. CDR3 length: 15 residues. CDR3 region: CASSSGQAMNTEAFF.

The chain carries TRBV12-3 or TRBV12-4 and TRBJ1-4; with no DNA, the TCRdb D assignment of TRBD1 cannot be verified. The CDR3 has 13 amino acids. The CDR3 spells CASQGQGKEKLFF.

The J gene is TRBJ2-5, the V gene TRBV20-1; as DNA is missing, the TRBD2 call by TCRdb cannot be tested. The CDR3 contains 16 residues. The germline V gene encodes CDR1 DFQATT and CDR2 SNEGSKA (reference sequence). CDR3: CSAYGTSGVSGETRYF.